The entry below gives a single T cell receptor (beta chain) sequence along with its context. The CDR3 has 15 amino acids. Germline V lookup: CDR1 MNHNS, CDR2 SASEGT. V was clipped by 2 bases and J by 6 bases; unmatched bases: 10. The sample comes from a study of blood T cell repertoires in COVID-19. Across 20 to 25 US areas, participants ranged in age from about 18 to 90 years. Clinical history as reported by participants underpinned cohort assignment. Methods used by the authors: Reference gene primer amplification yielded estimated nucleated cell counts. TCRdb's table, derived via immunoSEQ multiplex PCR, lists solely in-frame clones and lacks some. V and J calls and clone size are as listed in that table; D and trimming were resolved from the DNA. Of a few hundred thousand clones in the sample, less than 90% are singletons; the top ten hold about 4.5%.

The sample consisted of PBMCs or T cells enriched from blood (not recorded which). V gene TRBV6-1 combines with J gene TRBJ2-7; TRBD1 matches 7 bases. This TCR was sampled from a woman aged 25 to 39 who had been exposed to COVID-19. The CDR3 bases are TGTGCCAGCAGTGAAAAGTTAAGGGGGCCCTTCGAGCAGTACTTC. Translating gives CASSEKLRGPFEQYF.